This TCR beta chain was identified in a study of T cell changes during pregnancy in multiple sclerosis. This CDR3 has 12 amino acids. V lost 6 bases and J lost 1, with 6 bases in between. Looked up from germline, CDR1 is MGHDK and CDR2 is SYGVNS. Here immunoSEQ multiplex PCR was the method, and the copy in TCRdb shows in-frame clones only, minus some. In the table there are around 40,000 clones, about 91% of which are singletons. Sequencing was performed on CD4+ T cells from peripheral blood mononuclear cells, taken in the third trimester of pregnancy. The rearrangement joins TRBV25-1 to TRBJ1-1, with D perhaps TRBD1 (6 bases). This receptor was identified in a female donor with multiple sclerosis, enrolled in a pregnancy study. CDR3 bases: TGTGCCAGCAGACAGGGGAACACTGAAGCTTTCTTT. It encodes CASRQGNTEAFF.